The clone carrying this T cell receptor (beta chain) was found a few times. TCRdb reprocessed the RACE reads with MiXCR, giving one entry per CDR3 protein. The data contain about 82,000 distinct CDR3 sequences, roughly 13% of them singletons. This sample stems from a study of human T cells and chemical hapten exposure. Study-level information: Doses of diphenylcyclopropenone went to the patients' scalps weekly throughout the approximately 24-week study.

The time point was: patch test 3, about 24 weeks after DPC sensitization. Treatment: therapeutic diphenylcyclopropenone sensitization with weekly scalp DPC. Sequenced here: whole blood, sampled in connection with sensitization to the hapten diphenylcyclopropenone (DPC). The TCR sequence derives from a woman aged 45-65 years with alopecia areata. Some clones in this sample may be carry-over from other donors' samples.

CDR3 loop: CASRGRVAGELFF. CDR3 nucleotides: TGTGCCAGCAGGGGCAGGGTCGCCGGGGAGCTGTTTTTT. The chain recombines TRBV6-5 with TRBJ2-2; a possible D gene is TRBD1 (5 bases). The V and J ends lost 6 bases and 6 bases respectively, with 11 bases between them. The CDR3 runs 13 residues. Per germline, CDR1 MNHEY and CDR2 SVGAGI.